This is a list of T cell receptor beta chains from one sample in a study of CD8 T cell repertoires and HIV-1 epitope variants. TCRdb's copy holds only in-frame clones and misses some; the assay was immunoSEQ multiplex PCR. The table shows more than 85,000 clones, with almost 75% occurring only once. The sequencing input was uncultured baseline CD8+ T cells from peripheral blood mononuclear cells (PBMCs). The receptor source for this set is a male donor with HIV. The CDR3 runs from the conserved cysteine through the conserved F or W. Fields, in order: D gene, V gene, J gene, clone size, CDR3 protein, CDR3 DNA. A D gene is named only where the DNA matches it firmly. Expanded clones get a size class; other rows say once, few or many, or leave the size out.

-	TRBV2	TRBJ2-3	-	CASIERLGDYPDTQYF	TGTGCCAGCATCGAACGGTTGGGGGATTACCCAGATACGCAGTATTTT
-	TRBV5-1	TRBJ2-5	-	CASSLQGSETQYF	TGCGCCAGCAGCCTACAGGGTTCCGAGACCCAGTACTTC
-	TRBV5-6	TRBJ1-3	-	CASSLFRVSGDYSGNTIYF	TGTGCCAGCAGCTTGTTTCGCGTCAGCGGGGACTATTCTGGAAACACCATATATTTT
-	TRBV9	TRBJ1-2	-	CASSVGDSPYGYTF	TGTGCCAGCAGCGTAGGTGACAGTCCCTATGGCTACACCTTC
-	TRBV27	TRBJ1-1	-	CASSSPPGVKTEAFF	TGTGCCAGCAGTTCCCCCCCCGGGGTTAAGACTGAAGCTTTCTTT
TRBD2	TRBV5-1	TRBJ2-3	-	CASRLAGPSTDTQYF	TGCGCCAGTCGACTAGCGGGCCCTAGCACAGATACGCAGTATTTT
-	TRBV9	TRBJ2-3	-	CASSVSERTDTQYF	TGTGCCAGCAGCGTTTCTGAAAGAACAGATACGCAGTATTTT
TRBD2	TRBV10-1	TRBJ2-3	-	CASSPGTSLLDTQYF	TGCGCCAGCAGTCCTGGGACTAGCCTATTAGATACGCAGTATTTT
TRBD1	TRBV9	TRBJ2-1	few	CASSDGTGWDEQFF	TGTGCCAGCAGCGACGGGACAGGGTGGGATGAGCAGTTCTTC
-	TRBV28	TRBJ2-5	-	CASSLSGAALETQYF	TGTGCCAGCAGTTTATCAGGGGCCGCCCTGGAGACCCAGTACTTC
-	TRBV28	TRBJ2-5	few	CASRETVRRGETQYF	TGTGCCAGCAGGGAGACAGTAAGGAGGGGAGAGACCCAGTACTTC
TRBD2	TRBV6-1	TRBJ2-3	many	CASPSGEAYTDTQYF	TGTGCCAGCCCGAGCGGGGAGGCCTACACAGATACGCAGTATTTT
TRBD2	TRBV9	TRBJ2-2	once	CASTPGTRVNTGELFF	TGTGCCAGCACGCCCGGGACTAGAGTGAACACCGGGGAGCTGTTTTTT
TRBD2	TRBV19	TRBJ2-1	-	CATQGLAGVNEQFF	TGTGCCACCCAGGGACTAGCGGGGGTCAATGAGCAGTTCTTC
-	TRBV2	TRBJ2-1	-	CASSETGSRTVQFF	TGTGCCAGCAGTGAAACGGGGTCCCGGACCGTGCAGTTCTTC
-	TRBV4-2	TRBJ1-2	-	CASSQASGTYGYTF	TGTGCCAGCAGCCAAGCCTCCGGGACTTACGGCTACACCTTC
-	TRBV15	TRBJ2-1	few	CATSTPELGEQFF	TGTGCCACCAGCACCCCAGAGCTGGGTGAGCAGTTCTTC
-	TRBV4-1	TRBJ1-3	once	CASSQDQAGVNTIYF	TGCGCCAGCAGCCAAGATCAGGCAGGGGTAAACACCATATATTTT
-	TRBV6-1	TRBJ2-1	-	CASSEVPPSSYNEQFF	TGTGCCAGCAGTGAAGTTCCCCCCAGCTCCTACAATGAGCAGTTCTTC
TRBD2	TRBV9	TRBJ2-7	-	CASSVSSGSHEQYF	TGTGCCAGCAGCGTTTCTAGCGGGAGCCACGAGCAGTACTTC
-	TRBV28	TRBJ2-3	many	CASSLPGDTDTQYF	TGTGCCAGCAGTTTGCCCGGGGACACAGATACGCAGTATTTT
-	TRBV27	TRBJ2-6	-	CASSRQISSGANVLTF	TGTGCCAGCAGTAGACAAATTTCCTCTGGGGCCAACGTCCTGACTTTC
-	TRBV5-4	TRBJ2-1	-	CASSSGDRSMNEQFF	TGTGCCAGCAGCTCCGGGGACCGATCTATGAATGAGCAGTTCTTC
TRBD2	TRBV9	TRBJ2-5	-	CASSVVSGGQTQYF	TGTGCCAGCAGCGTAGTGAGCGGGGGCCAGACCCAGTACTTC
TRBD1	TRBV19	TRBJ1-1	-	CASSSRQGVDTEAFF	TGTGCCAGTAGTAGTCGACAGGGTGTCGACACTGAAGCTTTCTTT
-	TRBV29-1	TRBJ2-2	-	CSVDMGITSTSDTGELFF	TGCAGCGTTGACATGGGTATAACATCTACTAGTGACACCGGGGAGCTGTTTTTT
TRBD1	TRBV5-8	TRBJ2-5	few	CASRSDRGRRETQYF	TGTGCCAGCAGATCTGACAGGGGGAGGCGAGAGACCCAGTACTTC
TRBD1	TRBV7-3	TRBJ2-7	-	CASSITPGQGYEQYF	TGTGCCAGCAGCATAACCCCGGGACAGGGTTACGAGCAGTACTTC